The clone carrying this T cell receptor beta chain was recorded many times. Its antigen is as yet unknown. Trimming at V came to 0 bases and at J to 3 bases, leaving 6 bases not matched to a gene. This CDR3 region has 16 residues. The germline V gene encodes CDR1 LGHNA and CDR2 YNFKEQ. The lymph nodes were axillary draining lymph nodes from breast cancer patients. This specimen comes from a study of breast tumors, draining lymph nodes, adjacent tissues. Points from the study as a whole: Compared with basal-like, luminal-like tumors shared significantly more repertoire with nontumor tissue. Tumor repertoires ranked between lymph nodes and nontumor tissue in diversity, with V and J gene preferences. The data were judged consistent with most tumor T cells coming from lymph node and expanding in tumor.

One entry per CDR3 protein results from TCRdb running MiXCR on the multiplex PCR reads. The table shows some 120,000 distinct CDR3 sequences, with roughly 21% occurring only once. The specimen sequenced was axillary lymph node tissue. The sequence came from a female donor with breast cancer. Some clones in this sample may be carry-over from other donors' samples. The V gene is TRBV4-2, the J gene TRBJ2-3, with 7 positions matching TRBD2. CDR3 coding DNA: TGTGCCAGCAGCCAAGACGGGGGGTTAAGGACAGATACGCAGTATTTT. Translated, it gives CASSQDGGLRTDTQYF.